The 21 T cell receptor beta chains below all came from one sample that was sequenced in a study of blood T cell repertoires in COVID-19. The method was immunoSEQ multiplex PCR; TCRdb's version includes in-frame clones alone and lacks a portion of them. The data contain 180,000 or so clones, more than 70% of them seen just once; the ten biggest clones take up 5% to 7%. Source material: PBMCs or T cells enriched from blood (not recorded which). The receptors shown here come from a man aged 40-50 years with acute COVID-19.

This clone was detected a few times. The sample contains more than one DNA sequence encoding this CDR3. The chain couples TRBV12-3 or TRBV12-4 to TRBJ2-5, with 7 bases aligning to TRBD1. Losses at the gene ends were 3 bases for V and 2 bases for J; bases not matched to a gene: 0. The CDR3 runs 13 residues. Here the CDR3 reads CASSLGQQETQYF. DNA of the CDR3: TGTGCCAGCAGTTTGGGACAGCAAGAGACCCAGTACTTC.

J is TRBJ2-5 and V is TRBV10-3; TRBD1 agrees at 8 bases. The V segment lost 7 bases and the J segment 3 bases; nucleotides outside the gene matches: 7. The V gene's germline CDR1 is ENHRY and CDR2 SYGVKD. The CDR3 loop spans 14 amino acids. DNA for the CDR3: TGTGCCATCAAAGAGACGGGACAGGAAGAGACCCAGTACTTC. Its translation is CAIKETGQEETQYF.

The J gene is TRBJ2-1, the V gene TRBV19; TRBD2 aligns across 12 bases. The V gene's germline CDR1 is LNHDA and CDR2 SQIVND (reference sequence). CDR3 length: 16 amino acids. Trimming took 2 bases from V and 5 from J; bases not matched to a gene: 4. DNA of the CDR3: TGTGCCAGTAGTATATCTAGCGGGAGGGCCCACAATGAGCAGTTCTTC. It codes for CASSISSGRAHNEQFF.

J is TRBJ2-3 and V is TRBV6-5, with TRBD2 matching over 13 bases. CDR1 and CDR2 (germline): MNHEY, SVGAGI. V dropped 6 bases and J dropped 6; count of bases not matched to a gene: 6. This CDR3 has 15 residues. CDR3 loop: CASSHGLAGADTQYF. Here the CDR3 DNA reads TGTGCCAGCAGCCACGGACTAGCGGGAGCCGATACGCAGTATTTT.

This clone was found once. The gene calls are TRBV5-1 and TRBJ2-2, with 7 positions matching TRBD2. The CDR3 has 15 residues. The trim removed 0 bases at V and 5 bases at J, leaving 4 bases unmatched. The germline gives CDR1 SGHRS, CDR2 YFSETQ. The chain's CDR3 is CASSLVAGATGELFF. The CDR3 DNA follows: TGCGCCAGCAGCTTGGTAGCGGGTGCAACCGGGGAGCTGTTTTTT.

The chain couples TRBV11-2 to TRBJ1-5; no firm D call. CDR3 size: 13 residues. Germline values: CDR1 SGHAT, CDR2 FQNNGV. Trimming took off 3 bases at V and 4 bases at J, with 7 bases between the two ends. For the CDR3, the DNA is TGTGCCAGCAGCTTCCAAACTAATCAGCCCCAGCATTTT. Its translation is CASSFQTNQPQHF.

This chain uses TRBV7-2 with TRBJ1-4, with 7 bases identical to TRBD1. There are 16 residues in the CDR3. The germline V gene has CDR1 SGHTA and CDR2 FQGNSA. V was pared by 4 bases and J by 3 bases, with 8 bases of the junction left unmatched. The CDR3 coding sequence is TGTGCCAGCAGCTCCGGTCCGGGACAGCCTAATGAAAAACTGTTTTTT. It codes for CASSSGPGQPNEKLFF.

The chain recombines TRBV16 with TRBJ2-7; 7 nucleotides align to TRBD1. The CDR3 is 16 residues long. V dropped 1 base and J dropped 2; count of bases not matched to a gene: 8. Germline V gene lookup returns CDR1 KGHSY and CDR2 FQNENV. The CDR3 region has the DNA TGTGCCAGCAGCCAATTCCGGGACAGTGCGCCCTACGAGCAGTACTTC. Its translation is CASSQFRDSAPYEQYF. Variable domain in full (rest from reference TRBV16 and TRBJ2-7): GEEVAQTPKHLVRGEGQKAKLYCAPIKGHSYVFWYQQVLKNEFKFLISFQNENVFDETGMPKERFSAKCLPNSPCSLEIQATKLEDSAVYFCASSQFRDSAPYEQYFGPGTRLTVT.

The chain has TRBV7-9 and TRBJ2-1, with TRBD1 as a possible D gene (6 bases). Germline assignment: CDR1 SEHNR and CDR2 FQNEAQ (reference sequence). Trimming shortened V by 5 bases and J by 6 bases, and 14 bases separated the two germline ends. The CDR3 is 14 residues long. The CDR3 DNA reads TGTGCCAGCAGCCCAGGGGCGATTGGCAATGAGCAGTTCTTC. Its translation: CASSPGAIGNEQFF.

V gene TRBV5-1 combines with J gene TRBJ1-1, with 7 bases that match TRBD1. Per the germline V gene, CDR1 is SGHRS and CDR2 is YFSETQ. The length of the CDR3 is 15 residues. After removal of 1 base from V and 2 bases from J, the junction contained 5 bases not matched to a gene. The CDR3 reads CASSLNTGVNTEAFF. Here the CDR3 DNA reads TGCGCCAGCAGCTTGAACACAGGGGTCAACACTGAAGCTTTCTTT.

The genes are TRBV5-4 and TRBJ2-1; weak D call: TRBD2 (5 bases). Trimming stripped 6 bases from V and 5 bases from J, with 15 bases between. CDR3 size: 14 residues. Per the germline V gene, CDR1 is SGHNT and CDR2 is YYREEE (reference sequence). CDR3 sequence reads: CASKRTPPHNEQFF. Here the CDR3 DNA reads TGTGCCAGCAAGCGGACTCCGCCCCACAATGAGCAGTTCTTC. Full variable domain (rest looked up from reference TRBV5-4 and TRBJ2-1): ETGVTQSPTHLIKTRGQQVTLRCSSQSGHNTVSWYQQALGQGPQFIFQYYREEENGRGNFPPRFSGLQFPNYSSELNVNALELDDSALYLCASKRTPPHNEQFFGPGTRLTVL.

This chain connects TRBV10-3 to TRBJ2-1; TRBD2 matches 10 bases. Unmatched junction bases numbered 2, after V lost 4 bases and J lost 5 bases. Germline V lookup: CDR1 ENHRY, CDR2 SYGVKD. The CDR3 is 14 amino acids. CDR3 loop: CAISVAGGDNEQFF. As DNA, the CDR3 is TGTGCCATCAGTGTAGCGGGAGGCGACAATGAGCAGTTCTTC.

Of note for this clone: Other DNA sequences in this sample translate to the same CDR3. The chain joins TRBV7-6 to TRBJ2-2, with D perhaps TRBD2 (5 bases). Deletions cut 6 bases from V and 1 base from J, with 12 bases between. Germline V gives CDR1 SGHVS, CDR2 FNYEAQ. The CDR3 is 15 residues long. In nucleotides, the CDR3 is TGTGCCAGCAGGGCTGGACGGGGGAACACCGGGGAGCTGTTTTTT. It yields the protein CASRAGRGNTGELFF.

This chain uses TRBV6-1 with TRBJ1-2; perhaps TRBD1 as D (5 bases). Deletions cut 3 bases from V and 4 bases from J, with 9 bases between. CDR1 is MNHNS, CDR2 SASEGT, per germline. This CDR3 contains 13 residues. DNA for the CDR3: TGTGCCAGCAGTGACAGGGATTTCTATGGCTACACCTTC. Amino acid sequence: CASSDRDFYGYTF.

This rearrangement joins TRBV28 to TRBJ2-7; the D gene is possibly TRBD1 (5 bases). The CDR3 is 14 amino acids. Trimming pared 2 bases from V and 2 bases from J, leaving 10 bases between. Germline loops: CDR1 MDHEN, CDR2 SYDVKM. CDR3 amino acids: CASSLAGIAYEQYF. CDR3 nucleotides: TGTGCCAGCAGTTTAGCAGGGATAGCCTACGAGCAGTACTTC.

V usage is TRBV19 and J usage is TRBJ2-5; 7 positions agree with TRBD2. The CDR3 consists of 15 residues. In germline, CDR1 is LNHDA, CDR2 SQIVND (reference sequence). Trimming at V came to 6 bases and at J to 5 bases, leaving 12 bases not matched to a gene. The CDR3 reads CASSPGLEAWETQYF. The CDR3 DNA reads as TGTGCCAGTAGCCCAGGACTAGAGGCCTGGGAGACCCAGTACTTC. The full variable domain, completed using reference TRBV19 and TRBJ2-5, is DGGITQSPKYLFRKEGQNVTLSCEQNLNHDAMYWYRQDPGQGLRLIYYSQIVNDFQKGDIAEGYSVSREKKESFPLTVTSAQKNPTAFYLCASSPGLEAWETQYFGPGTRLLVL.

The chain joins TRBV18 to TRBJ1-3; 7 bases line up with TRBD1. Looked up from germline, CDR1 is KGHSH and CDR2 is LQKENI. V dropped 2 bases and J dropped 5; count of bases not matched to a gene: 12. The CDR3 extends over 17 amino acids. The CDR3, as DNA: TGTGCCAGCTCACCAGTGGGGACAGTACAGGGAAGAAACACCATATATTTT. This gives the protein CASSPVGTVQGRNTIYF.

The CDR3 sequence is CAISNRDRVNTGELFF. CDR3 nucleotides: TGTGCCATCAGTAACCGGGACAGAGTGAACACCGGGGAGCTGTTTTTT. The chain couples TRBV10-3 to TRBJ2-2; 7 nucleotides align to TRBD1. V was clipped by 5 bases and J by 1 base; unmatched bases: 7. This CDR3 region has 16 residues. The V gene's germline CDR1 is ENHRY and CDR2 SYGVKD.

The chain recombines TRBV9 with TRBJ2-1; 14 bases are a match to TRBD2. With V trimmed by 3 bases and J by 8 bases, 10 bases remained unmatched. There are 17 residues in the CDR3. Germline loops: CDR1 SGDLS, CDR2 YYNGEE. CDR3 in amino acids: CASSAYRGTSGSYEQFF. CDR3 nucleotide sequence: TGTGCCAGCAGCGCCTACAGGGGGACTAGCGGGAGTTATGAGCAGTTCTTC.

The J gene is TRBJ1-4, the V gene TRBV29-1; D unclear. This CDR3 has 13 residues. V lost 7 bases and J 6 bases, leaving 15 bases between the germline ends. Germline V gene sequence: CDR1 SQVTM, CDR2 ANQGSEA. The CDR3 sequence is CSAIRFNDEKLFF. CDR3 bases: TGCAGCGCCATACGGTTCAACGATGAAAAACTGTTTTTT.

There are many counts of this clone. The chain has TRBV2 and TRBJ2-1, with 9 bases fitting TRBD2. The germline gives CDR1 SNHLY, CDR2 FYNNEI. J was trimmed by 8 bases and V by 3 bases; bases with no gene match: 8. The CDR3 extends over 15 amino acids. The CDR3 region is CASSDPASGKDEQFF. The CDR3 region has the DNA TGTGCCAGCAGTGACCCGGCTAGCGGGAAGGATGAGCAGTTCTTC.